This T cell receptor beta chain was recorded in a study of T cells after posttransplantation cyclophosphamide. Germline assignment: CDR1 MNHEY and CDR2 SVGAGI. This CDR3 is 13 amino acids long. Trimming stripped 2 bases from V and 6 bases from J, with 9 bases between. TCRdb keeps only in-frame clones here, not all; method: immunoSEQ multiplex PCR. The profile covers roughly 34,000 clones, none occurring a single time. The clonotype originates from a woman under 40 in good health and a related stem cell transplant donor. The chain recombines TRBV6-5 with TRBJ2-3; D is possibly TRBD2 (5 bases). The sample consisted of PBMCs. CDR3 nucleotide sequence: TGTGCCAGCAGTTACGACTACGGGGATACGCAGTATTTT. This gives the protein CASSYDYGDTQYF.